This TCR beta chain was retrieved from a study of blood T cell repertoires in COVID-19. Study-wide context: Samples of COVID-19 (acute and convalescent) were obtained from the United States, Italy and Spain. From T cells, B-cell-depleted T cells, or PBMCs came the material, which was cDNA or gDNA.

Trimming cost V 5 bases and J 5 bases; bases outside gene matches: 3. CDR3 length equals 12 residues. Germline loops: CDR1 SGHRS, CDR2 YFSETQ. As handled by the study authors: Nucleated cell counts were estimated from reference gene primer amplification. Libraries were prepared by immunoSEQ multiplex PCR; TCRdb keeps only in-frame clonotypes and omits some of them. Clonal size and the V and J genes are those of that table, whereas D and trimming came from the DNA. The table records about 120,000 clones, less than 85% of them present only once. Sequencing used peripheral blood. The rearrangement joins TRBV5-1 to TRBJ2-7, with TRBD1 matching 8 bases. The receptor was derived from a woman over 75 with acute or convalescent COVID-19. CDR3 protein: CASSMTGDEQYF. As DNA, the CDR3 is TGCGCCAGCAGTATGACAGGGGACGAGCAGTACTTC.